This T cell receptor (beta chain) was obtained from a study of human T cells and chemical hapten exposure (dated by TCRdb to the early 2020s). The study in broad terms: Libraries were pooled for sequencing, and per-sample TCR yields varied mainly because of small differences in library volumes within the pool. From each blood RNA sample, both TCR alpha and TCR beta chains were sequenced. The study tracked peripheral blood TCR repertoire changes in vivo during primary and secondary sensitization to the hapten diphenylcyclopropenone (DPC) in alopecia patients. Points the paper makes about the study in general: DPC sensitization did not change the number of TCRs with a frequency above 1 in 1000, and there was no evidence of changes in global repertoire structure. After repeated subsampling, changes were observed in the strength of the expansion versus patch-test correlation and in the threshold at which the correlation became significant.

The germline V and J ends show losses of 3 bases and 0 bases respectively, and no gene match explains 4 bases of the junction. Based on the germline V gene, the CDR1 and CDR2 sequences are SGHDT and YYEEEE. The CDR3 goes from the cysteine to the phenylalanine over 15 residues. CDR3 DNA only is kept here, 45 bases in frame from base 1. Per the publication, the time point label means: healthy volunteer bleed at 2 weeks. Total RNA was isolated from unfractionated whole blood collected in Tempus Blood RNA tubes. Five healthy volunteers served as TCR sequencing controls and were bled at day 0, 2 weeks and 6 weeks. The library came from RACE. Sequencing used a NextSeq 500. During library preparation, unique molecular identifiers were attached to individual cDNA molecules so that TCRs could be counted in a quantitative, reproducible way. The authors' pipeline ran thus. Samples had a median of about 96,000 TCRs, with a range from about 23,224 to 750,000. The Decombinator software suite was used to annotate the V, J and CDR3 of the TCR reads. To make PS versus PT1 abundance plots, every sample was subsampled to the same number of TCRs (28,000). TCRs were defined as expanded if absent before sensitization and observed at least eight times at the 2-week time point. TCRdb itself trimmed the public reads at Q25 with fastp, ran MiXCR and retained productive beta chains. All rows with the same CDR3 protein become a single entry with the most common DNA and genes. These V and J calls derive from TCRdb rather than the authors' analysis. The sample records about 130,000 distinct CDR3 sequences, more than 7.5% of which are singletons. The leading ten clones occupy 1.5% to 2% of the sample.

In the case of this clonotype: The antigen this receptor binds is unknown. Given a much more abundant clone one base away, this may be a read error.

Rearrangement joined TRBV5-6 to TRBJ2-5, with TRBD1 matching 8 junction bases. The sequence derives from a male donor in good health. Some clones in this sample may be carry-over from other donors' samples. Sequencing was done on a sample of whole blood. The nucleotide sequence is TGTGCCAGCAGCTCGGAGGACAGGGACCAAGAGACCCAGTACTTC. This yields the protein CASSSEDRDQETQYF.